This TCR beta chain was captured in a study of blood T cell dynamics during melanoma immunotherapy. Study-level information: Patients with metastatic melanoma got pembrolizumab or nivolumab-ipilimumab as first-line care.

DNA loading was fixed at roughly 0.35 ug for all bulk PBMC samples. Method: immunoSEQ multiplex PCR; TCRdb's copy keeps in-frame clones and lacks some. The sample lists some 10,000 clones, about 85% occurring once. CDR1 and CDR2 from the germline V gene are MNHEY and SVGAGI. Unmatched junction bases numbered 8, after V lost 4 bases and J lost 1 base. The CDR3 spans 16 residues. Noted time point: pre-treatment baseline. One draw preceded checkpoint blockade; another followed its first cycle at week 3. No patient had earlier systemic cancer treatment, concurrent immunosuppressants, or another active cancer.

This TCR came from a human donor with melanoma. Sequenced material: blood, taken from a patient treated with checkpoint blockade. This chain uses TRBV6-5 with TRBJ2-3; 7 bases match TRBD2. The CDR3 coding sequence is TGTGCCAGCAGTTTCCAGGGCGGGGGACGCACAGATACGCAGTATTTT. As protein: CASSFQGGGRTDTQYF.